This TCR beta chain is drawn from a study of shared clonotypes between healthy human individuals. In the study overall: Donors had three CD4 naive, three CD4 memory, two CD8 naive and one CD8 memory plate apiece. Findings and limits, study-wide: When naive CD4 clonotypes were compared across a few donors, around 4.6% were shared. Specimens sampled were limited to blood, with tissue repertoires likely differing.

On this clone itself: Its antigen remains unknown. Additional DNA sequences in this sample encode the identical CDR3.

It was approximately 0.2 ug DNA, tens of thousands of T cell genomes, that sorted-subset replicate PCRs used. Libraries were prepared by immunoSEQ multiplex PCR; TCRdb keeps only in-frame clonotypes and omits some of them. The sample consists of some 2,000,000 clones, roughly 94% of them appearing once. The CDR3 consists of 16 residues. Germline assignment: CDR1 SGDLS and CDR2 YYNGEE. The V and J ends lost 0 bases and 0 bases respectively, with 7 bases between them. Source material: naive CD4+ T cells sorted from blood. The subset denotes: CD45RA+ positively selected. This TCR was sampled from a man aged 18-30 years in good health. This chain uses TRBV9 with TRBJ1-6; D not resolved. CDR3 DNA sequence: TGTGCCAGCAGCGTAGGGGGTAGCTCCTATAATTCACCCCTCCACTTT. It specifies CASSVGGSSYNSPLHF.